This TCR beta chain was retrieved from a study of T cell responses to AZD1222 COVID-19 vaccine. Study-level findings and limits: Nearly half of spike-specific TCRs reportedly target variant regions that are unmutated in the B.1.351 and B.1.1.7 variants. Baseline testing showed seropositivity in only six or seven AZD1222 recipients. All repertoire sampling was performed exclusively after the peak T cell response. Females outnumbered males among donors, who were mostly white British; clonal diversity was possibly underestimated.

This CDR3 has 13 residues. Trimming cost V 1 base and J 8 bases, with 12 bases left between them. Germline lookup yields CDR1 SGHKS and CDR2 YYEKEE (reference sequence). Worth noting for this clone: The antigen remains unidentified.

Data came from immunoSEQ multiplex PCR; TCRdb stores just in-frame clones and leaves some out. The sample has 150,000 or so clones, about 89% seen once; the top ten hold approximately 5.1%. V gene TRBV5-5 combines with J gene TRBJ1-2; D not certain. The sequence derives from an adult in good health. Sequenced here: peripheral blood, sampled on day 0 of AZD1222 vaccination. The CDR3 sequence is CASSLLSAQGYTF. The CDR3, as DNA: TGTGCCAGCAGCTTGTTGAGTGCCCAAGGCTACACCTTC.